This is a list of T cell receptor beta chains from one sample in a study of OX40 agonist ivuxolimab in advanced cancers. Sequencing used immunoSEQ multiplex PCR; TCRdb keeps in-frame clones, though not all of them. Here the sample spans about 76,000 clones, about 85% being singletons. Sequenced material: CD4+ or CD8+ T cells sorted from blood, taken in a trial of the OX40 agonist ivuxolimab. The receptors derive from an adult with an advanced solid tumor such as melanoma, head and neck, liver or kidney cancer. The CDR3 runs from the conserved cysteine through the conserved F or W. The order of the fields is clone size, J gene, D gene, V gene, CDR3 protein, CDR3 DNA. A D gene is named only where the DNA matches it firmly. For some rows the clone size is stated as once, few or many, or as a class when expanded; others skip it.

>.|TRBJ1-1|.|TRBV19
CASSPLSRVGNTEAFF
TGTGCCAGTAGTCCCCTGAGCAGGGTGGGGAACACTGAAGCTTTCTTT
>few|TRBJ2-5|.|TRBV6-5
CASRSGAGGWETQYF
TGTGCCAGCAGATCGGGGGCCGGAGGGTGGGAGACCCAGTACTTC
>.|TRBJ2-7|.|TRBV28
CASSLRDLPYEQYF
TGTGCCAGCAGTTTAAGGGACCTCCCCTACGAGCAGTACTTC
>.|TRBJ2-7|TRBD1|TRBV6-6
CASSYGRGHYEQYF
TGTGCCAGCAGTTACGGCAGGGGGCATTACGAGCAGTACTTC
>.|TRBJ2-2|.|TRBV4-3
CASSQVPPGGSNTGELFF
TGCGCCAGCAGCCAAGTACCCCCAGGGGGGTCGAACACCGGGGAGCTGTTTTTT
>.|TRBJ1-1|.|TRBV7-2
CASSYVSRGEAFF
TGTGCCAGCAGCTATGTCTCGCGGGGAGAAGCTTTCTTT
>.|TRBJ1-2|.|TRBV15
CATRSTGAGGYTF
TGTGCCACCAGATCTACGGGGGCCGGCGGCTACACCTTC
>.|TRBJ2-3|TRBD2|TRBV27
CATGTGGAQYF
TGTGCCACCGGGACGGGGGGTGCGCAGTATTTT
>.|TRBJ2-1|.|TRBV30
CAFIDHNEQFF
TGTGCCTTCATAGACCACAATGAGCAGTTCTTC
>.|TRBJ2-3|TRBD1|TRBV15
CATRTGPHLDTQYF
TGTGCCACCAGGACAGGGCCTCATCTAGATACGCAGTATTTT
>.|TRBJ2-4|.|TRBV11-2
CASSPLHLAKNIQYF
TGTGCCAGCAGCCCGTTACATCTAGCCAAAAACATTCAGTACTTC